This TCR beta chain is drawn from a study of CD8 T cells in Susac syndrome. V was shortened by 5 bases and J by 4 bases, with 9 bases between the two germline ends. This CDR3 is built from 12 residues. Germline CDR1 reads SGHTA; CDR2 reads FQGTGA. Sequencing of TCR beta covered CD8+ and CD4+ T cells obtained from blood. With random hexamers, reverse transcription was performed on about 0.45 to 1 ug of RNA. Multiplex immunoSEQ PCR targeted 54 Vbeta and 13 Jbeta TCR beta segments. TCRdb reprocessed the immunoSEQ multiplex PCR reads with MiXCR, giving one entry per CDR3 protein. Counted here are over 150,000 distinct CDR3 sequences, 90% to 95% occurring once; the ten biggest clones make up approximately 0.094%.

The clonotype comes from a human donor with multiple sclerosis. What was sequenced was CD4+ T cells from PBMCs. The chain combines TRBV7-3 with TRBJ2-7; D is ambiguous. The CDR3, as DNA: TGTGCCAGCAGCCGACTCTGTTACGAGCAGTACTTC. Translation gives CASSRLCYEQYF.